The source of this TCR beta chain is a study of OX40 agonist ivuxolimab in advanced cancers. For the study at large: Males comprised roughly four fifths of the group, whose mean age was approximately 62 years (range about 23 to 80). Overall study findings and caveats: CD4+ and CD8+ T cells in blood underwent clonal expansion by week 6 at 0.1 to 3.0 mg/kg.

Any history of autoimmune disease or systemic immunosuppression disqualified patients. Baseline, cycle 4 day 1, and cycle 7 day 1 were the blood sampling points. TCRdb keeps only in-frame clones here, not all; method: immunoSEQ multiplex PCR. The sample includes tens of thousands of clones, more than 70% of them seen just once. Deletions cut 3 bases from V and 6 bases from J, with 9 bases between. The CDR3 runs to 13 residues. Germline V gene sequence: CDR1 KGHSH, CDR2 LQKENI. Concerning this clone itself: Its target is not known.

Sequenced here: CD4+ or CD8+ T cells sorted from blood, sampled in a trial of the OX40 agonist ivuxolimab. This TCR was sampled from an adult with an advanced solid tumor such as melanoma, head and neck, liver or kidney cancer. The chain is built from TRBV18 and TRBJ2-1; no clear D gene. The CDR3 sequence: CASSPGPINEQFF. CDR3 DNA: TGTGCCAGCTCACCCGGGCCTATCAATGAGCAGTTCTTC.